Listed here is a single T cell receptor (beta chain). Its antigen is currently not known. Within one base of it there is no much larger clone, and no base qualities were kept. Here V drops 1 base and J drops 6 bases, and the junction holds 11 bases not matched to any gene. The germline V gene (reference sequence) yields DFQATT for CDR1 and SNEGSKA for CDR2. The CDR3 goes from the cysteine to the phenylalanine over 15 residues. Of the read, only the CDR3 DNA is kept; its 45 bases are in frame from base 1. Donors were under 40 systemically healthy Caucasian individuals from Russia aged roughly 6 to 95 years. Each donor gave ten milliliters of peripheral blood, drawn into EDTA-treated Vacutainer tubes. Ficoll-Paque density-gradient centrifugation was used to isolate PBMCs, with at least 7 million per sample. Trizol reagent was used to extract total RNA from the PBMCs, yielding at least 6 micrograms per sample. For every donor, flow cytometry on a PBMC aliquot measured the percentage of naive CD45RAhigh/CD27high T cells.

This entry comes from a study of blood T cells in healthy people across ages (dated by TCRdb to between 2014 and 2017). Broadly, across the study: In model experiments, roughly one uniquely barcoded TCR beta cDNA molecule per two T cells was captured by template switching. The donors were divided into four age groups: young (average approximately 17 years), middle-aged (about 40), aged (approximately 62) and long-lived (about 84). To avoid experimental bias, donors of different ages were randomly spread across the sequencing lanes. The study analyzed two additional independent replicas of 1 million unique cDNA reads from the same blood draw for two donors, one aged 18 to 29 and one aged 80 or older. Using deep sequencing normalized with unique cDNA molecular identifiers, the study measured how TCR beta repertoire diversity changes with age.

What the study reported, not specific to this receptor: Estimates of total diversity based on one million sequenced T cells were considered lower bounds and underestimates. A strong correlation was found between observed TCR beta diversity and the percentage of naive T cells measured by flow cytometry. Because donor CMV infection status was unknown, age-related changes in expanded clonotypes were potentially confounded. Bulk unsorted PBMC profiling prevented conclusive comparison of naive and antigen-experienced compartments. The long-lived group showed more naive CD4+ T cells, fewer expanded clones and increased TCR diversity than the aged group, suggesting age selection. Observed TCR beta diversity per million T cells fell roughly linearly with age, and a significant reduction was already apparent by age roughly 40.

Receptor amplification or capture employed 5' RACE. Sequencer: Illumina HiSeq 2500. The second PCR ran for roughly 6 to 11 cycles and used a J-beta primer mix along with a sample-barcoded 5' primer. A template-switch 5' adaptor carrying 12 random nucleotides introduced a unique molecular identifier onto each TCR beta cDNA molecule. Each sample yielded at least 3 million CDR3-containing paired-end reads. First-strand cDNA synthesis was performed from all RNA using the Mint cDNA synthesis kit, with priming by a TRBC-specific oligonucleotide. Following uracil-DNA glycosylase treatment, a first 18-cycle PCR with universal primers M1SS and BC2_uni_R was performed on all cDNA. Regarding the original processing steps: For normalization, 1 million high-quality reads were randomly selected from each sample, with every read carrying a distinct molecular identifier. Reads with shared molecular identifiers were discarded instead of being binned into consensus sequences. MiTCR, with a Q25 quality threshold and the strictest error-elimination algorithm, was used for CDR3 identification, clonotype clustering and error correction. Lower-bound total TCR beta diversity was estimated with a nonparametric unseen species model using Euler transformation. The public reads were run again by TCRdb, first through fastp at Q25 and then through MiXCR, and only productive beta chains were kept. Rows are combined by CDR3 protein, so each entry shows the most common genes and DNA. What appears here as the V and J calls and clone size reflects TCRdb's work, not the paper's. Here the sample has about 770,000 distinct CDR3 sequences; about 42% occur a single time. About 21% of the sample rests with the top ten.

Here the chain combines TRBV20-1 and TRBJ2-7; 8 junctional bases match TRBD1. This clonotype was obtained from a man between 60 and 70 years old in good health. The sequenced sample was blood. This receptor has the CDR3 CSARAPRTGSREQYF. The sequence in DNA is TGCAGTGCTAGAGCCCCCCGGACAGGGAGCCGCGAGCAGTACTTC.